These 18 T cell receptor beta chains were all obtained from the same sample, sequenced in a study of blood T cell repertoires in COVID-19. TCRdb keeps only in-frame clones here, not all; method: immunoSEQ multiplex PCR. The sample shows about 280,000 clones, 85% to 90% of them seen only once. The sequenced sample consisted of PBMCs or T cells enriched from blood (not recorded which). The receptor set was obtained from a woman aged 25-40 years with acute COVID-19.

The chain is built from TRBV5-4 and TRBJ2-1; 9 bases match TRBD1. This CDR3 comprises 15 residues. Germline V CDR1 and CDR2: SGHNT, YYREEE (reference sequence). After removal of 3 bases from V and 8 bases from J, the junction contained 9 bases not matched to a gene. The CDR3: CASSSPGTGSDEQFF. The CDR3 nucleotides are TGTGCCAGCAGCTCACCCGGGACAGGGTCGGATGAGCAGTTCTTC.

The V gene is TRBV19, the J gene TRBJ2-3, with TRBD1 matching 9 bases. The trim removed 5 bases at V and 0 bases at J, leaving 9 bases unmatched. The CDR3 loop spans 17 amino acids. Germline values: CDR1 LNHDA, CDR2 SQIVND (reference sequence). In DNA, the CDR3 is TGTGCCAGTAGTGGGGGGACAGGGATCTCTAGCACAGATACGCAGTATTTT. It is translated as CASSGGTGISSTDTQYF.

A few counts support this clone. One end of the junction is discordant with germline, which a read error may explain. The V call is TRBV6-5, the J call TRBJ2-2; maybe TRBD1 (6 bases). Germline V CDR1 and CDR2: MNHEY, SVGAGI. The CDR3 has 15 amino acids. The CDR3 spells CASSPGHSNTGELFF. As DNA, the CDR3 is TGTGCCAGCAGTCCGGGACACTCGAATACCGGGGAGCTGTTTTTT.

The CDR3 spells CASSTGIGNQPQHF. The DNA for the CDR3 is TGTGCCAGTAGTACCGGGATTGGCAATCAGCCCCAGCATTTT. The V and J genes are TRBV19 and TRBJ1-5; the D is unclear. In germline, CDR1 is LNHDA, CDR2 SQIVND (reference sequence). The ends were cut back, 4 bases at V and 2 bases at J, with 9 bases in the middle. This CDR3 contains 14 residues.

V and J are TRBV29-1 and TRBJ1-1; 8 nucleotides agree with TRBD1. With 3 bases clipped from V and 5 bases from J, the junction kept 5 bases outside the gene matches. Germline V lookup: CDR1 SQVTM, CDR2 ANQGSEA. The CDR3 consists of 13 residues. Here the CDR3 DNA reads TGCAGCGTTGACCCAGGGGGCAAAACTGAAGCTTTCTTT. Its protein product is CSVDPGGKTEAFF. Combining the CDR3 with reference TRBV29-1 and TRBJ1-1 gives the whole variable domain SAVISQKPSRDICQRGTSLTIQCQVDSQVTMMFWYRQQPGQSLTLIATANQGSEATYESGFVIDKFPISRPNLTFSTLTVSNMSPEDSSIYLCSVDPGGKTEAFFGQGTRLTVV.

This chain uses TRBV7-9 with TRBJ2-7, with unresolved D. The CDR3 is made up of 11 amino acids. Trimming stripped 5 bases from V and 4 bases from J, with 6 bases between. Germline V gives CDR1 SEHNR, CDR2 FQNEAQ (reference sequence). The CDR3: CASSGDYEQYF. CDR3 nucleotide sequence: TGTGCCAGCAGCGGAGATTACGAGCAGTACTTC.

V is TRBV7-9 and J is TRBJ1-1, with TRBD1 matching 10 bases. After removal of 3 bases from V and 4 bases from J, the junction contained 11 bases not matched to a gene. The CDR3 totals 17 residues. Germline CDR1 is SEHNR and CDR2 is FQNEAQ (reference sequence). CDR3 nucleotides: TGTGCCAGCAGCTTCCCTAGTAAGGGACAGGGGCGCACTGAAGCTTTCTTT. Translated, it gives CASSFPSKGQGRTEAFF.

This chain uses TRBV12-3 or TRBV12-4 with TRBJ2-1, with a tentative D call TRBD1 (5 bases). The CDR3 runs to 13 residues. Trimming took 5 bases from V and 2 from J, leaving 7 bases between them. CDR3 residues: CASSPGTYNEQFF. The CDR3 DNA reads TGTGCCAGCAGTCCAGGGACCTACAATGAGCAGTTCTTC.

This sequence joins TRBV27 and TRBJ2-1, with TRBD2 identical over 8 bases. After removal of 2 bases from V and 4 bases from J, the junction contained 16 bases not matched to a gene. CDR1 is MNHEY and CDR2 is SMNVEV in the germline V gene (reference sequence). The length of the CDR3 is 19 residues. The DNA of the CDR3 is TGTGCCAGCAGTTTAGGGGGTAGTTCCGGCGGGAGGCGGTACAATGAGCAGTTCTTC. Its translation: CASSLGGSSGGRRYNEQFF.

The J gene is TRBJ1-4, the V gene TRBV6-1; 7 bases line up with TRBD1. CDR3 length: 16 amino acids. CDR1 is MNHNS and CDR2 is SASEGT in the germline V gene. J was trimmed by 3 bases and V by 4 bases; bases with no gene match: 8. The CDR3, as DNA: TGTGCCAGCAGTGGGATCCTGGGGACAGCTAATGAAAAACTGTTTTTT. It encodes CASSGILGTANEKLFF.

This sequence joins TRBV18 and TRBJ2-6; tentatively, D is TRBD1 (6 bases). The CDR3 consists of 17 residues. V lost 0 bases and J 3 bases, leaving 12 bases between the germline ends. CDR1 and CDR2 from the germline V gene are KGHSH and LQKENI. The CDR3 protein is CASSPPIRGIGANVLTF. The CDR3 DNA follows: TGTGCCAGCTCACCACCGATCAGGGGTATTGGGGCCAACGTCCTGACTTTC.

The chain has TRBV28 and TRBJ1-3; D is ambiguous. The germline V and J ends were trimmed by 3 bases and 0 bases, with 12 bases remaining between them. Germline V CDR1 and CDR2: MDHEN, SYDVKM. The CDR3 has 16 amino acids. The CDR3 loop reads CASSFFGRDSGNTIYF. CDR3 DNA sequence: TGTGCCAGCAGTTTCTTTGGACGGGACTCTGGAAACACCATATATTTT.

This clone was recorded once. The chain carries TRBV30 and TRBJ2-5; 9 nucleotides match TRBD2. Germline V CDR1 and CDR2: GTSNPN, SVGIG (reference sequence). The CDR3 covers 14 residues. V dropped 3 bases and J dropped 7; count of bases not matched to a gene: 9. CDR3 protein: CAWSIHSGSMTQYF. The CDR3 nucleotides are TGTGCCTGGAGCATTCATAGCGGGAGTATGACCCAGTACTTC.

V is TRBV4-1 and J is TRBJ2-3; TRBD2 agrees at 7 bases. This CDR3 has 18 amino acids. The V and J ends lost 0 bases and 0 bases, in that order; junction bases with no gene match: 9. Germline-derived CDR1 and CDR2 are MGHRA and YSYEKL. DNA for the CDR3: TGCGCCAGCAGCCAAGAGTACAGAGCGGGGCTGAGCACAGATACGCAGTATTTT. As protein: CASSQEYRAGLSTDTQYF.

CDR3 in amino acids: CASRPSGSSYNEQFF. The CDR3, as DNA: TGCGCCAGCAGACCTAGCGGAAGCTCCTACAATGAGCAGTTCTTC. J is TRBJ2-1 and V is TRBV5-1, with 7 bases that match TRBD2. Germline CDR1 reads SGHRS; CDR2 reads YFSETQ. With 5 bases clipped from V and 0 bases from J, the junction kept 5 bases outside the gene matches. The CDR3 runs to 15 residues.

The rearrangement uses TRBV6-5 and TRBJ2-7; 12 bases fit TRBD2. The CDR3 totals 14 residues. Losses at the gene ends were 6 bases for V and 3 bases for J; bases not matched to a gene: 3. CDR1 MNHEY and CDR2 SVGAGI come from the germline V gene. This chain's CDR3 is CASSETSGSYEQYF. For the CDR3, the DNA is TGTGCCAGCAGCGAGACTAGCGGGAGCTACGAGCAGTACTTC.

This clone showed up many times. The chain joins TRBV6-5 to TRBJ2-1; 8 bases line up with TRBD1. Germline lookup yields CDR1 MNHEY and CDR2 SVGAGI. Trimming cost V 2 bases and J 2 bases; bases outside gene matches: 2. The CDR3 is 15 amino acids. CDR3 amino acids: CASSYLGQAYNEQFF. For the CDR3, the DNA is TGTGCCAGCAGTTACCTGGGACAGGCCTACAATGAGCAGTTCTTC.

V usage is TRBV13 and J usage is TRBJ2-7; 7 positions match TRBD2. Germline V gives CDR1 PRHDT, CDR2 FYEKMQ (reference sequence). The CDR3 has 15 residues. V shed 4 bases and J 2 bases; nucleotides not matched to a gene: 8. Here the CDR3 reads CASSSTGTNTYEQYF. As DNA, the CDR3 is TGTGCCAGCAGCTCAACCGGGACTAACACCTACGAGCAGTACTTC.